This T cell receptor (beta chain) was found in a study of blood T cells in healthy people across ages. General study points: Getting older went along with TCR beta diversity per million T cells dropping roughly linearly.

Next came a second PCR, run for about 7 to 12 cycles, which used a sample-barcoded 5' primer along with a J-beta primer mix. MiXCR was run by TCRdb on the 5' RACE reads, yielding one entry per CDR3 protein. This sample has around 800,000 distinct CDR3 sequences, with around 62% found just once. The authors extracted at least 6 micrograms of total RNA per sample. Concerning this clonotype: Its specificity is unknown.

The CDR3 has 12 amino acids. The V end lost 1 base, the J end lost 7 bases, and 10 bases lay between the germline ends. The germline V gene has CDR1 DFQATT and CDR2 SNEGSKA (reference sequence). The clonotype comes from a man between 25 and 39 years old in good health. This chain joins TRBV20-1 and TRBJ2-5; D unclear. The sequencing input was blood. The CDR3 loop is CSARGSGGTQYF. DNA of the CDR3: TGCAGTGCTAGAGGGTCGGGCGGGACCCAGTACTTC.